These 19 T cell receptor beta chains came from one sample sequenced in a study of cytotoxic CD8 clonotypes in ibrutinib-treated CLL. Repertoires were generated with immunoSEQ multiplex PCR, while TCRdb's copy carries only in-frame clones and drops some. Seen here are more than 85,000 clones, 60% to 80% observed once, and the top ten hold about 22%. The sequenced sample was PBMCs, obtained after 24 months of ibrutinib treatment. The receptor source for this set is a human donor with chronic lymphocytic leukemia.

The V call is TRBV7-8, the J call TRBJ2-7; D not certain. Germline V gene sequence: CDR1 SGHVS, CDR2 FQNEAQ. There are 13 residues in the CDR3. Deletions cut 2 bases from V and 3 bases from J, with 8 bases between. This CDR3 is CASSLRAVYEQYF. CDR3 bases: TGTGCCAGCAGCTTACGGGCGGTCTACGAGCAGTACTTC.

The table lists this clone with a few counts. The chain couples TRBV15 to TRBJ1-4, with no clear D. This CDR3 is built from 15 residues. V was trimmed by 3 bases and J by 4 bases, leaving 12 bases between them. Germline-derived CDR1 and CDR2 are LNHNV and YYDKDF (reference sequence). CDR3 in DNA: TGTGCCACCAGCAGTAGGACGGGTGTTAATGAAAAACTGTTTTTT. Amino acid sequence: CATSSRTGVNEKLFF. Variable domain in full (rest from reference TRBV15 and TRBJ1-4): DAMVIQNPRYQVTQFGKPVTLSCSQTLNHNVMYWYQQKSSQAPKLLFHYYDKDFNNEADTPDNFQSRRPNTSFCFLDIRSPGLGDTAMYLCATSSRTGVNEKLFFGSGTQLSVL.

The chain carries TRBV10-2 and TRBJ2-7, with a possible D match to TRBD1 (6 bases). With 6 bases removed from V and 5 bases from J, the gap between germline ends came to 14 bases. Germline-derived CDR1 and CDR2 are WSHSY and SAAADI. This CDR3 region has 13 residues. Here the CDR3 DNA reads TGCGCCAGCAGCGGACAGCATAGGAACGAGCAGTACTTC. Translated, it gives CASSGQHRNEQYF.

CDR3 in DNA: TGTGCCAGCAGCGCACGCCCGGGGGACAATTCACCCCTCCACTTT. It encodes CASSARPGDNSPLHF. The rearrangement links TRBV11-3 to TRBJ1-6; D might be TRBD1 (5 bases). The V gene lost 5 bases and the J gene lost 7 bases, with 15 bases spanning the gap. CDR1 and CDR2 from the germline V gene are SGHNT and YENEEA. The CDR3 is 15 amino acids.

The chain employs TRBV9 and TRBJ2-3, with D unresolved. V gave up 0 bases and J gave up 4 bases, with 9 bases separating them. Germline V gene lookup returns CDR1 SGDLS and CDR2 YYNGEE. CDR3 size: 14 residues. The CDR3 reads CASSVVSRADTQYF. The CDR3 nucleotides are TGTGCCAGCAGCGTAGTTTCCCGCGCAGATACGCAGTATTTT.

The chain uses TRBV29-1 and TRBJ1-4; 9 nucleotides agree with TRBD1. Germline assignment: CDR1 SQVTM and CDR2 ANQGSEA. The CDR3 is 14 amino acids. V lost 6 bases, J lost 7 bases, and 9 bases stayed unmatched. The chain's CDR3 is CSVRAGQGPEKLFF. DNA for the CDR3: TGCAGCGTCCGAGCGGGACAGGGCCCTGAAAAACTGTTTTTT.

This clone was observed once. This chain joins TRBV14 and TRBJ1-5; no definite D call. The V end was cut by 0 bases, the J end by 4 bases, with 4 bases between. The germline gives CDR1 SGHDN, CDR2 FVKESK. The CDR3 extends over 13 amino acids. The DNA of the CDR3 is TGTGCCAGCAGCCAAGACCATAATCAGCCCCAGCATTTT. Encoded protein: CASSQDHNQPQHF.

The chain has TRBV28 and TRBJ1-1, with D possibly matching TRBD1 (6 bases). This CDR3 has 14 amino acids. Germline CDR1 and CDR2: MDHEN and SYDVKM. Trimming pared 5 bases from V and 10 bases from J, leaving 20 bases between. CDR3 sequence: CASSLTGSNLRAFF. The CDR3 bases are TGTGCCAGCAGTCTTACAGGGTCTAATCTCCGAGCTTTCTTT.

The rearrangement joins TRBV6-5 to TRBJ2-1; 8 bases are a match to TRBD2. The germline gives CDR1 MNHEY, CDR2 SVGAGI. The V gene end was trimmed by 8 bases and the J gene end by 6 bases; junction bases not matched to a gene: 9. This CDR3 contains 14 residues. The CDR3 spells CASGDSGVSNEQFF. Here the CDR3 DNA reads TGTGCCAGCGGAGATAGCGGGGTCTCCAATGAGCAGTTCTTC.

V and J are TRBV18 and TRBJ2-1; no clear D. The CDR3 has 16 amino acids. V was trimmed by 2 bases and J by 0 bases, leaving 11 bases between them. Per the germline V gene, CDR1 is KGHSH and CDR2 is LQKENI. In DNA form, the CDR3 reads TGTGCCAGCTCACCAGTTGAGGATACCTCCTACAATGAGCAGTTCTTC. It codes for CASSPVEDTSYNEQFF.

The V gene is TRBV6-6, the J gene TRBJ1-2; no firm D call. From germline, CDR1 is MNHNY and CDR2 SVGAGI (reference sequence). V was cut by 0 bases and J by 3 bases, with 8 bases left in between. The CDR3 runs to 14 residues. The CDR3 reads CASSYSAGHYGYTF. DNA of the CDR3: TGTGCCAGCAGTTACTCGGCTGGTCACTATGGCTACACCTTC.

This sequence joins TRBV5-1 and TRBJ2-5, with 15 bases identical to TRBD2. The CDR3 loop spans 15 amino acids. V was pared by 3 bases and J by 5 bases, with 2 bases of the junction left unmatched. The V gene's germline CDR1 is SGHRS and CDR2 YFSETQ. The CDR3 DNA is TGCGCCAGCAGCTGGACTAGCGGGAGGGCGGAGACCCAGTACTTC. It specifies CASSWTSGRAETQYF.

The gene calls are TRBV14 and TRBJ1-2, with TRBD1 identical over 9 bases. The length of the CDR3 is 14 residues. CDR1 SGHDN and CDR2 FVKESK come from the germline V gene. Trimming at V came to 2 bases and at J to 4 bases, leaving 2 bases not matched to a gene. This CDR3 reads CASSQRDRVYGYTF. For the CDR3, the DNA is TGTGCCAGCAGCCAACGGGACAGGGTCTATGGCTACACCTTC. The variable domain in full, with the rest retrieved from reference TRBV14 and TRBJ1-2, is EAGVTQFPSHSVIEKGQTVTLRCDPISGHDNLYWYRRVMGKEIKFLLHFVKESKQDESGMPNNRFLAERTGGTYSTLKVQPAELEDSGVYFCASSQRDRVYGYTFGSGTRLTVV.

The chain joins TRBV5-1 to TRBJ2-6, with D unresolved. The CDR3 is 14 amino acids. CDR1 is SGHRS and CDR2 is YFSETQ in the germline V gene. V was shortened by 2 bases and J by 1 base, with 4 bases between the two germline ends. The CDR3, as DNA: TGCGCCAGCAGCTTCACGTCTGGGGCCAACGTCCTGACTTTC. This gives the protein CASSFTSGANVLTF.

V and J are TRBV28 and TRBJ1-2; 10 bases align to TRBD1. Germline trimming cut 4 bases from V and 7 bases from J; bases unmatched to any gene: 6. The CDR3 sequence is 14 residues long. The germline V gene encodes CDR1 MDHEN and CDR2 SYDVKM. Here the CDR3 reads CASSSTGTGAGYTF. The CDR3 DNA is TGTGCCAGCAGTTCAACCGGGACAGGGGCTGGCTACACCTTC.

This clone occurred many times. The V and J genes are TRBV27 and TRBJ1-4; D is possibly TRBD1 (5 bases). The CDR3 is 15 residues long. The V gene's germline CDR1 is MNHEY and CDR2 SMNVEV (reference sequence). Trimming stripped 3 bases from V and 11 bases from J, with 19 bases between. This CDR3 is CASSFRNTGGEKLFF. The CDR3, as DNA: TGTGCCAGCAGTTTCCGCAATACAGGAGGCGAGAAACTGTTTTTT.

This clone was counted between two and nine times. The V gene is TRBV7-2, the J gene TRBJ2-7; 7 positions match TRBD1. The CDR3 spans 14 residues. V dropped 5 bases and J dropped 2; count of bases not matched to a gene: 6. Per germline, CDR1 SGHTA and CDR2 FQGNSA. The CDR3 DNA reads TGTGCCAGCAGCATCCGGGACAGAGCCTACGAGCAGTACTTC. It yields the protein CASSIRDRAYEQYF.

The chain uses TRBV19 and TRBJ2-2; 7 nucleotides match TRBD1. In germline, CDR1 is LNHDA, CDR2 SQIVND (reference sequence). This CDR3 has 14 amino acids. Trimming took 5 bases from V and 8 from J; bases not matched to a gene: 8. The CDR3 protein is CASSRDRVTGELFF. Written as DNA, the CDR3 is TGTGCCAGTAGTCGTGACAGGGTAACTGGGGAGCTGTTTTTT. The entire variable domain, with the rest obtained from reference TRBV19 and TRBJ2-2, is as follows: DGGITQSPKYLFRKEGQNVTLSCEQNLNHDAMYWYRQDPGQGLRLIYYSQIVNDFQKGDIAEGYSVSREKKESFPLTVTSAQKNPTAFYLCASSRDRVTGELFFGEGSRLTVL.

The chain has TRBV19 and TRBJ1-1; unclear D gene. Germline V CDR1 and CDR2: LNHDA, SQIVND (reference sequence). The V and J ends lost 3 bases and 4 bases respectively, with 12 bases between them. This CDR3 is built from 14 residues. The chain's CDR3 is CASSIGNSGTEAFF. CDR3 coding DNA: TGTGCCAGTAGTATTGGCAACTCGGGCACTGAAGCTTTCTTT.